This is a list of T cell receptor beta chains from one sample in a study of tumor-infiltrating lymphocytes in glioblastoma multiforme. In TCRdb, the multiplex PCR reads were re-called with MiXCR into one record per CDR3 protein. The table has nearly 15,000 distinct CDR3 sequences, 65% to 75% seen once. Sequencing was performed on brain tumor tissue. The receptor source for this set is a male donor with glioblastoma. CDR3s include the opening cysteine and the closing phenylalanine or tryptophan. D genes are given only for firm matches. Clone size is not always given. Where it is, it says once, few, many or a class for expanded clones.

TGTGCCAGCAGCTCGGGGACAGGGGTATGCTACGGCTACACCTTC	CASSSGTGVCYGYTF	TRBV11-2	NA	TRBD1	TRBJ1-2
TGTGTCTGGAGTTGTGGGGGGCACTACAATGAGCAGTTCTTC	CVWSCGGHYNEQFF	TRBV30	NA	NA	TRBJ2-1
TGTGCCAGCACCTACGGTATTGCCAGGGGAGAAGAGACCCAGTACTTC	CASTYGIARGEETQYF	TRBV6-6	NA	NA	TRBJ2-5
TGTGCCAGCAGTCCCGAGGGCTCTGGGGCCAACGTCCTGACTTTC	CASSPEGSGANVLTF	TRBV6-2/TRBV6-3	few	NA	TRBJ2-6
TGCAGCGTTGGGGGCGGCAGGGGCAATGAGCAGTTCTTC	CSVGGGRGNEQFF	TRBV29-1	NA	NA	TRBJ2-1
TGCAGCATTGAACAGGACACTAGTGAGACGCAGTATTTT	CSIEQDTSETQYF	TRBV29-1	once	NA	TRBJ2-3
TGTGCCAACAGTCGCAGGCCCTATAGCGACGCGCAGTTCTTC	CANSRRPYSDAQFF	TRBV6-5	NA	NA	TRBJ2-1
TGTGCCACCAGACATGGGATTGTCGGCTACGAACAGTACTTC	CATRHGIVGYEQYF	TRBV14	once	NA	TRBJ2-7
TGTGCCAGCCGCTTAGTTAGGGGGTTCGCCCACAATGAGCGGTTCTTC	CASRLVRGFAHNERFF	TRBV11-2	NA	NA	TRBJ2-1
TGCAGCGTTGAACTAGCGGGCGTAACCTACGAGCAGTACTTC	CSVELAGVTYEQYF	TRBV29-1	NA	TRBD2	TRBJ2-7
TGTGCCAGCAGCGGGGGATCAGAGACCCAGTACTTC	CASSGGSETQYF	TRBV12-3/TRBV12-4	NA	NA	TRBJ2-5
TGCAGTGCTAGGGATTGGGGGGGGCTTGGGTCTGAAGCTTTCTTT	CSARDWGGLGSEAFF	TRBV20-1	few	NA	TRBJ1-1